This TCR beta chain appears in the sequencing data of a study of blood T cell repertoires in COVID-19. For the study at large: COVID-19 samples from acute and convalescent phases originated in the United States, Italy and Spain. In each case, the material was cDNA or gDNA derived from T cells, B-cell-depleted T cells, or PBMCs.

The CDR3 runs to 16 residues. The V end was cut by 4 bases, the J end by 3 bases, with 20 bases between. Germline values: CDR1 SGHKS, CDR2 YYEKEE (reference sequence). Per the study methods: Amplification with reference gene primers provided the estimates of nucleated cell counts. The protocol was immunoSEQ multiplex PCR, while the TCRdb copy is restricted to in-frame clones and leaves out a portion. V, J and clone size reflect that table, while D and trimming were determined from the DNA. Of approximately 170,000 clones in the sample, around 83% were seen once. The specimen sequenced was peripheral blood. The clonotype comes from a woman aged 70-85 years who had recovered from COVID-19. This rearrangement joins TRBV5-5 to TRBJ2-7; D might be TRBD2 (5 bases). The CDR3 protein is CASSPPGLRTLYEQYF. The CDR3 bases are TGTGCCAGCAGCCCCCCCGGACTTCGGACCCTCTACGAGCAGTACTTC.